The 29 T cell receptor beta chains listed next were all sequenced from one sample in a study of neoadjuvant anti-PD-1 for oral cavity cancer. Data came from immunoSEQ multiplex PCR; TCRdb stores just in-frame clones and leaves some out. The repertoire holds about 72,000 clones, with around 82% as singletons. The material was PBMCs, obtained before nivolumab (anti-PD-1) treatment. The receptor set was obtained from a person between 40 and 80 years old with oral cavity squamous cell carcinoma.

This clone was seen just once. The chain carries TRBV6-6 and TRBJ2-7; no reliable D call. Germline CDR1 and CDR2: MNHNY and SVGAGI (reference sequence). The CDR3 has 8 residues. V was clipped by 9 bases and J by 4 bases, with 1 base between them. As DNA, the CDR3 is TGTGCCAGTTACGAGCAGTACTTC. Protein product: CASYEQYF.

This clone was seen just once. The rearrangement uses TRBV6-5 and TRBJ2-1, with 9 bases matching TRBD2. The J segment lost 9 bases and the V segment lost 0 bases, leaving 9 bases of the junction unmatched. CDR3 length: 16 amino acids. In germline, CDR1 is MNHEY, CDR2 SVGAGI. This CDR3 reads CASSYSTGLAGSEQFF. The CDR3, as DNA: TGTGCCAGCAGTTACTCGACGGGCCTAGCGGGAAGTGAGCAGTTCTTC.

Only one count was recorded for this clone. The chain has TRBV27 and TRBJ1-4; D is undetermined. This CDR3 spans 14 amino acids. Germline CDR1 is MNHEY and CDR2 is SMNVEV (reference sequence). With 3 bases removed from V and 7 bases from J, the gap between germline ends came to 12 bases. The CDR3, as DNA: TGTGCCAGCAGTTTTATGGGAAGTGGTGAAAAACTGTTTTTT. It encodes CASSFMGSGEKLFF.

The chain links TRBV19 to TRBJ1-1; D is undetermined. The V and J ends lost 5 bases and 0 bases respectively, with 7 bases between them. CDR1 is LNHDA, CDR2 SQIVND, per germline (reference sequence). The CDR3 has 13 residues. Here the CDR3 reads CASSSGMNTEAFF. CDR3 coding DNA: TGTGCCAGTAGTTCGGGTATGAACACTGAAGCTTTCTTT.

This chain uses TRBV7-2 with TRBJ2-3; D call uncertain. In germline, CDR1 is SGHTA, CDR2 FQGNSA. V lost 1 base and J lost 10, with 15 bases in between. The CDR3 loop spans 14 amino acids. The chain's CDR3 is CASSLGMPVASQYF. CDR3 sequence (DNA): TGTGCCAGCAGCTTAGGGATGCCCGTTGCATCGCAGTATTTT.

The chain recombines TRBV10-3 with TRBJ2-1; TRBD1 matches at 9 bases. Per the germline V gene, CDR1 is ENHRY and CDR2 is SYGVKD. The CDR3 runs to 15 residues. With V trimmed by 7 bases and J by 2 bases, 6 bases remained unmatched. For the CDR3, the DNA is TGTGCCATCAACCCCGGGACAGGGACCTACAATGAGCAGTTCTTC. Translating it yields CAINPGTGTYNEQFF.

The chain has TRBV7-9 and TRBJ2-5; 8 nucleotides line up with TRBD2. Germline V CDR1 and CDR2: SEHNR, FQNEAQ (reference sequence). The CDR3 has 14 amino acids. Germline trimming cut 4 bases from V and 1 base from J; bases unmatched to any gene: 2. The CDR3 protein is CASSSLAVQETQYF. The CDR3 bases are TGTGCCAGCAGCTCACTAGCGGTCCAAGAGACCCAGTACTTC.

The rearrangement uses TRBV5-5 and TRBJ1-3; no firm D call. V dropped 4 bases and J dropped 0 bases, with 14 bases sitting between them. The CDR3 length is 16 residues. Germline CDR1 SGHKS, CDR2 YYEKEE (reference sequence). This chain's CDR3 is CASSPLGSSSGNTIYF. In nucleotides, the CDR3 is TGTGCCAGCAGCCCTCTCGGTTCAAGCTCTGGAAACACCATATATTTT.

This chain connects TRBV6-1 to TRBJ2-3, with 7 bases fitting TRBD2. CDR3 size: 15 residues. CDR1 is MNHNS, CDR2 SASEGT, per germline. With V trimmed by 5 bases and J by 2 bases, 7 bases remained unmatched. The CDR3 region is CASSWASGNTDTQYF. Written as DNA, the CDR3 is TGTGCCAGCAGTTGGGCTAGCGGTAACACAGATACGCAGTATTTT.

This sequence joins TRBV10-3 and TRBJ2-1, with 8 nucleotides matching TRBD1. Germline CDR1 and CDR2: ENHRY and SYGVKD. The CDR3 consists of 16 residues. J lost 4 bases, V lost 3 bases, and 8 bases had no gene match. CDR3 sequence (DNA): TGTGCCATCAGTGACTTTTACAGGGGGTCATACAATGAGCAGTTCTTC. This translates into CAISDFYRGSYNEQFF.

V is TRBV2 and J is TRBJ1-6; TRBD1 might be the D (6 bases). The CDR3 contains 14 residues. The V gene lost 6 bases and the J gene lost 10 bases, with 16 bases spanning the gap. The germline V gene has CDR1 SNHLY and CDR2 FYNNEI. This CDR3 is CASSRDTLGSPLHF. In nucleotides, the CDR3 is TGTGCCAGCAGCCGGGACACTCTGGGGTCACCCCTCCACTTT.

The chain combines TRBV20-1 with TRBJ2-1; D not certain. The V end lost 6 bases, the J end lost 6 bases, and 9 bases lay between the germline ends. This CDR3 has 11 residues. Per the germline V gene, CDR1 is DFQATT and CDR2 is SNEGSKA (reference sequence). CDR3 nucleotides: TGCAGTGCCTCTTTTATCAATGAGCAGTTCTTC. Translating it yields CSASFINEQFF.

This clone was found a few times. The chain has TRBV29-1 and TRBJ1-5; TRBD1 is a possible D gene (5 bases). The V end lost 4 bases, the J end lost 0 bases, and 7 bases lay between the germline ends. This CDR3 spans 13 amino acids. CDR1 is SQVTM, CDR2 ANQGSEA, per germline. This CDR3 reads CSVATDSNQPQHF. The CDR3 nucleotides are TGCAGCGTTGCGACAGATAGCAATCAGCCCCAGCATTTT. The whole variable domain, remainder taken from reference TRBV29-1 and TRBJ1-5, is SAVISQKPSRDICQRGTSLTIQCQVDSQVTMMFWYRQQPGQSLTLIATANQGSEATYESGFVIDKFPISRPNLTFSTLTVSNMSPEDSSIYLCSVATDSNQPQHFGDGTRLSIL.

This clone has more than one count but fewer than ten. The CDR3 here is CASSLVPPGQVYNSPLHF. In DNA form, the CDR3 reads TGTGCCAGCAGCTTAGTCCCCCCAGGGCAGGTCTATAATTCACCCCTCCACTTT. The chain joins TRBV11-2 to TRBJ1-6; TRBD1 might be the D (5 bases). CDR1 is SGHAT, CDR2 FQNNGV, per germline. Trimming took 1 base from V and 3 from J, leaving 16 bases between them. The CDR3 loop spans 18 amino acids.

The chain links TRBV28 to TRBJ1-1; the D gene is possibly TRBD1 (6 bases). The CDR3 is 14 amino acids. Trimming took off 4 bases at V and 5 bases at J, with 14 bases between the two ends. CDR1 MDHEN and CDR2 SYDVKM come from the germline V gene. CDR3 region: CASSSSGVKTEAFF. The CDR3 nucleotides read TGTGCCAGCAGTTCCTCAGGGGTAAAAACTGAAGCTTTCTTT.

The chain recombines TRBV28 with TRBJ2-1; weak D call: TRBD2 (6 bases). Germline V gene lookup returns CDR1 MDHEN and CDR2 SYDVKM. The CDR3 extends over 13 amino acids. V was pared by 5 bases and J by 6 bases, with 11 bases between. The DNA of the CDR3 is TGTGCCAGCAGTGGGACTCCAAGCAATGAGCAGTTCTTC. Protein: CASSGTPSNEQFF.

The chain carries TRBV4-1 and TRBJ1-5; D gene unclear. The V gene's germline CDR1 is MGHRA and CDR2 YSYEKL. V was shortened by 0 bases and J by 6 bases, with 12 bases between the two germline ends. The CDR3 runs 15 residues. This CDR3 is CASSQDPQLLQPQHF. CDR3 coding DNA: TGCGCCAGCAGCCAAGATCCACAGCTTCTTCAGCCCCAGCATTTT.

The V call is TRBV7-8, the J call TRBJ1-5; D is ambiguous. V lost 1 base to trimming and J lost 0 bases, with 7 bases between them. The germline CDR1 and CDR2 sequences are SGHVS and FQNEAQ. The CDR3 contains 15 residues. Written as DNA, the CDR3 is TGTGCCAGCAGCTTAGAAGGGAATAGCAATCAGCCCCAGCATTTT. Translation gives CASSLEGNSNQPQHF. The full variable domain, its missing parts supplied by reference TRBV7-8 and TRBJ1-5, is GAGVSQSPRYKVAKRGQDVALRCDPISGHVSLFWYQQALGQGPEFLTYFQNEAQLDKSGLPSDRFFAERPEGSVSTLKIQRTQQEDSAVYLCASSLEGNSNQPQHFGDGTRLSIL.

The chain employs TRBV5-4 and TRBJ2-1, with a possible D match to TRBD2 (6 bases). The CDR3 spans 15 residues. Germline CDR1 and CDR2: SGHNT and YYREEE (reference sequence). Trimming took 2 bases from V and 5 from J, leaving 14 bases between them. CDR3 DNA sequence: TGTGCCAGCAGCTTCGCTAGCGTGCAGAACAATGAGCAGTTCTTC. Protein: CASSFASVQNNEQFF. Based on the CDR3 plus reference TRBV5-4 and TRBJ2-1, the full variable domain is ETGVTQSPTHLIKTRGQQVTLRCSSQSGHNTVSWYQQALGQGPQFIFQYYREEENGRGNFPPRFSGLQFPNYSSELNVNALELDDSALYLCASSFASVQNNEQFFGPGTRLTVL.

The CDR3 nucleotides are TGTGCCAGCAGTGAAGGGACAGGGGACACCGGGGAGCTGTTTTTT. It encodes CASSEGTGDTGELFF. The V gene is TRBV6-1, the J gene TRBJ2-2; 9 positions agree with TRBD1. Germline assignment: CDR1 MNHNS and CDR2 SASEGT. This CDR3 is built from 15 residues. V was clipped by 1 base and J by 3 bases; unmatched bases: 0.

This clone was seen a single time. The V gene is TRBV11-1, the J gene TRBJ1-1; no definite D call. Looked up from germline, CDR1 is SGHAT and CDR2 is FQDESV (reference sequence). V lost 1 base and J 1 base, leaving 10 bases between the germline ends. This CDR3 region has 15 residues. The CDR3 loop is CASSLGIGANTEAFF. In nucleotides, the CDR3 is TGTGCCAGCAGCTTAGGCATTGGAGCGAACACTGAAGCTTTCTTT.

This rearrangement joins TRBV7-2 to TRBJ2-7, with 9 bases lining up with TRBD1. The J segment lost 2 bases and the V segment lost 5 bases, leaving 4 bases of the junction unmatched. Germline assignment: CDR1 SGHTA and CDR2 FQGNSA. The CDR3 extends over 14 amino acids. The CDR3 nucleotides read TGTGCCAGCAGCGCGACAGGGGGGACCTACGAGCAGTACTTC. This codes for CASSATGGTYEQYF.

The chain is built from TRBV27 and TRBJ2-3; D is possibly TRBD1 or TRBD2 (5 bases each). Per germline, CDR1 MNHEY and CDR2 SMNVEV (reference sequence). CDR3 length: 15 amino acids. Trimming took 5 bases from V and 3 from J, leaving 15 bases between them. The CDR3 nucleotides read TGTGCCAGCAGTATCGGGGCCCTCGTGACAGATACGCAGTATTTT. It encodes CASSIGALVTDTQYF.

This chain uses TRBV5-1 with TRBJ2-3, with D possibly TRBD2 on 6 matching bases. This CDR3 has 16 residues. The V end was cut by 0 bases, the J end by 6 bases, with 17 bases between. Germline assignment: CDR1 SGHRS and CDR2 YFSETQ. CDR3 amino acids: CASSLERSGFWDTQYF. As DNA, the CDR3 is TGCGCCAGCAGCTTGGAGCGGAGCGGGTTCTGGGATACGCAGTATTTT.

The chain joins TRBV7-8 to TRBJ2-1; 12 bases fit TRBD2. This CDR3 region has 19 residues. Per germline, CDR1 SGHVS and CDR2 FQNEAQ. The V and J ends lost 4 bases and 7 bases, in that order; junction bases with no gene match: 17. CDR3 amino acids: CASSSKSVPAGTSGNEQFF. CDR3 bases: TGTGCCAGCAGCTCTAAATCCGTCCCCGCCGGGACTAGCGGGAATGAGCAGTTCTTC.

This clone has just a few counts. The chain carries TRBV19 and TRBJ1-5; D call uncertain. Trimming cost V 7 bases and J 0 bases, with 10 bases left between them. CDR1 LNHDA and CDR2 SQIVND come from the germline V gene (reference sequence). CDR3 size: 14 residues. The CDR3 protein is CASTHGYSNQPQHF. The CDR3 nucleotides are TGTGCCAGTACCCACGGTTATAGCAATCAGCCCCAGCATTTT.

The CDR3 spells CASGLVWETQYF. The DNA of the CDR3 is TGTGCTAGTGGTTTGGTCTGGGAGACCCAGTACTTC. The V call is TRBV12-5, the J call TRBJ2-5, with D unclear. The germline V gene encodes CDR1 LGHNT and CDR2 FRNRAP. Trimming stripped 0 bases from V and 5 bases from J, with 4 bases between. The CDR3 consists of 12 residues. The variable domain in full, completed from reference TRBV12-5 and TRBJ2-5, reads DARVTQTPRHKVTEMGQEVTMRCQPILGHNTVFWYRQTMMQGLELLAYFRNRAPLDDSGMPKDRFSAEMPDATLATLKIQPSEPRDSAVYFCASGLVWETQYFGPGTRLLVL.

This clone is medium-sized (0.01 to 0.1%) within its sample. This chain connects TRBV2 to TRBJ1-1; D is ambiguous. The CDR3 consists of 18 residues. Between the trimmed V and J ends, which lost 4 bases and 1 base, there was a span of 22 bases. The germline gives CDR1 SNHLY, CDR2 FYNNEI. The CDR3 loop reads CASSVAAETTTGNTEAFF. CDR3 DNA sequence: TGTGCCAGCAGTGTAGCGGCAGAAACTACGACCGGGAACACTGAAGCTTTCTTT. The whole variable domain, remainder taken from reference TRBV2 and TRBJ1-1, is EPEVTQTPSHQVTQMGQEVILRCVPISNHLYFYWYRQILGQKVEFLVSFYNNEISEKSEIFDDQFSVERPDGSNFTLKIRSTKLEDSAMYFCASSVAAETTTGNTEAFFGQGTRLTVV.

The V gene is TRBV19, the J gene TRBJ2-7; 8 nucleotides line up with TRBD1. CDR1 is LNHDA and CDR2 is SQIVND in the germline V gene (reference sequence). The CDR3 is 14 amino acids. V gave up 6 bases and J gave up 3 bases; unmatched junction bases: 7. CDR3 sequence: CASSMGTGDYEQYF. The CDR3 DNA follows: TGTGCCAGTAGCATGGGGACAGGAGACTACGAGCAGTACTTC.